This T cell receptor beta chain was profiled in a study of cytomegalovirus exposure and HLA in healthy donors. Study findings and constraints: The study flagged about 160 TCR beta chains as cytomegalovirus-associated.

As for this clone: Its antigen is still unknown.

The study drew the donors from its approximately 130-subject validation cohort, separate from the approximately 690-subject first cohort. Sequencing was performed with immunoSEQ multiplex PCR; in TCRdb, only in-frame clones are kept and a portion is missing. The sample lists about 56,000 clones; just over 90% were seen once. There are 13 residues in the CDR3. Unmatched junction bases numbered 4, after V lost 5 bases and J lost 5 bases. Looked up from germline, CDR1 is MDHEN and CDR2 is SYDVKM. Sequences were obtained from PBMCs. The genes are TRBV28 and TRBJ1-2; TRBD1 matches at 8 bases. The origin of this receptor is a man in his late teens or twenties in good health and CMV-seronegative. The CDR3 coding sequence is TGTGCCAGCAGTCAAGGACAGGGTTATGGCTACACCTTC. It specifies CASSQGQGYGYTF.